This TCR beta chain was captured by sequencing in a study of T cells after yellow fever vaccination. The study, taken as a whole, reports: Some clonotypes were seen in both the CD4 and the CD8 compartments. These made up a small share and likely arose from convergent recombination.

There are a few counts of this clonotype. Its antigen is as yet unknown. TCRdb re-derived calls from the 5' RACE reads in MiXCR, one entry per CDR3 protein. The sample includes around 350,000 distinct CDR3 sequences, 6.2% of them seen just once. The V segment lost 6 bases and the J segment 0 bases; nucleotides outside the gene matches: 9. CDR3 length equals 18 residues. Germline V lookup: CDR1 MNHNS, CDR2 SASEGT. The sequence derives from a man aged 25-45 years who received the YFV17D yellow fever vaccine. This chain uses TRBV6-1 with TRBJ1-5; TRBD1 matches 12 bases. The sample in question was PBMCs, obtained 5 days after the yellow fever booster vaccination. For the CDR3, the DNA is TGTGCCAGCAGACCGGGACAGGGGGCGACCTATAGCAATCAGCCCCAGCATTTT. It is translated as CASRPGQGATYSNQPQHF.